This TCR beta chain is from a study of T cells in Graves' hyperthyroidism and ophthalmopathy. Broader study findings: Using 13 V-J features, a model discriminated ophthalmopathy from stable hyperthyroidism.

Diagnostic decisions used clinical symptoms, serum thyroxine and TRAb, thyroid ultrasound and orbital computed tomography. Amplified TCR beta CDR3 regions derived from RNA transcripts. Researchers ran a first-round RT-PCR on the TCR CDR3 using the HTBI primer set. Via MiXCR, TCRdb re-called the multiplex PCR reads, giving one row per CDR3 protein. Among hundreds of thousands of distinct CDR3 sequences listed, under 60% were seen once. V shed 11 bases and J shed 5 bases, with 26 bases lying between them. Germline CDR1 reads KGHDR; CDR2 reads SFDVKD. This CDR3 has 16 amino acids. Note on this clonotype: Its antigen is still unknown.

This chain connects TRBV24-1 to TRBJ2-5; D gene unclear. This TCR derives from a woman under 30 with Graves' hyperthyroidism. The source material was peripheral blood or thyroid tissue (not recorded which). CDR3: CASHKRCHSRPETQYF. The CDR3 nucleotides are TGTGCCAGCCATAAACGGTGCCATTCCAGGCCGGAGACCCAGTACTTC.